This is a list of T cell receptor beta chains from one sample in a study of CD8 T cells in Susac syndrome. TCRdb re-analysed the immunoSEQ multiplex PCR reads in MiXCR, keeping a single row per CDR3 protein. Altogether roughly 150,000 distinct CDR3 sequences are present, 85% to 95% being singletons, with the ten largest covering 0.16%. Input material: CD4+ T cells from PBMCs. All receptors come from a human donor with Susac syndrome. The CDR3 runs from the conserved cysteine through the conserved F or W. A D gene is named only where the DNA matches it firmly. Only some rows state a clone size, as once, few, many or a class for expanded clones.

d_call	j_call	v_call	clone_size	cdr3_aa	cdr3_nt
-	TRBJ2-6	TRBV18	-	CASSPPSSSGANVLTF	TGTGCCAGCTCACCACCCTCTAGCTCTGGGGCCAACGTCCTGACTTTC
TRBD1	TRBJ1-4	TRBV29-1	-	CSVGTGANEKLFF	TGCAGCGTGGGAACAGGGGCTAATGAAAAACTGTTTTTT
TRBD1	TRBJ1-1	TRBV18	-	CASSEGGGEAFF	TGTGCCAGCTCAGAAGGGGGCGGTGAAGCTTTCTTT
-	TRBJ1-5	TRBV18	-	CASSPLGPPNQPQHF	TGTGCCAGCTCACCCCTCGGACCGCCCAATCAGCCCCAGCATTTT
-	TRBJ1-1	TRBV20-1	-	CSARKRLTGNTEAFF	TGCAGTGCTAGAAAAAGGTTGACAGGGAACACTGAAGCTTTCTTT
TRBD1	TRBJ1-2	TRBV14	-	CASSRRDRPNYGYTF	TGTGCCAGCAGCCGCAGGGACAGACCTAACTATGGCTACACCTTC
-	TRBJ1-5	TRBV20-1	-	CSATVRRDVQPQHF	TGCAGTGCTACAGTACGGAGGGACGTTCAGCCCCAGCATTTT
-	TRBJ2-2	TRBV6-5	-	CASSEGQNTGELFF	TGTGCCAGCAGTGAAGGACAGAACACCGGGGAGCTGTTTTTT
TRBD1	TRBJ2-7	TRBV6-5	once	CASSYSGQGPSYEQYF	TGTGCCAGCAGTTACTCAGGACAGGGGCCCTCCTACGAGCAGTACTTC
-	TRBJ1-6	TRBV9	-	CASSVGGMNSPLHF	TGTGCCAGCAGCGTAGGGGGGATGAATTCACCCCTCCACTTT
TRBD1	TRBJ1-3	TRBV12-5	-	CASGLFGRMTGPGNTIYF	TGTGCTAGTGGTTTGTTCGGGCGGATGACAGGGCCTGGAAACACCATATATTTT
-	TRBJ1-6	TRBV14	-	CASSHRGQSSYNSPLHF	TGTGCCAGCAGCCACAGGGGTCAGAGCTCCTATAATTCACCCCTCCACTTT
TRBD2	TRBJ2-1	TRBV3-1	once	CASSQGGGRTEQFF	TGTGCCAGCAGCCAAGGGGGGGGACGAACTGAGCAGTTCTTC
TRBD2	TRBJ2-1	TRBV2	once	CASRRLAGGGDEQFF	TGTGCCAGCAGGCGACTAGCGGGGGGCGGGGATGAGCAGTTCTTC
-	TRBJ1-1	TRBV2	-	CASSGQQNTEAFF	TGTGCCAGCAGTGGACAGCAGAACACTGAAGCTTTCTTT
-	TRBJ2-1	TRBV4-2	-	CASSPKLSSYNEQFF	TGTGCCAGCAGCCCGAAATTGAGCTCCTACAATGAGCAGTTCTTC
-	TRBJ1-4	TRBV20-1	-	CSAPSEGPEKLFF	TGCAGTGCTCCCTCAGAGGGTCCTGAAAAACTGTTTTTT
-	TRBJ1-1	TRBV20-1	-	CSARELGHTNTEAFF	TGCAGTGCTAGAGAGTTGGGACATACGAACACTGAAGCTTTCTTT
-	TRBJ2-1	TRBV18	-	CASSPLGAVGEQFF	TGTGCCAGCTCACCCCTAGGTGCCGTGGGTGAGCAGTTCTTC